The 28 T cell receptor beta chains below were found in one sample sequenced in a study of regulatory T cells in long-lasting Graves disease. Time point noted: newly diagnosed GD, antithyroid drugs for less than 3 months. Extracted PBMC RNA gave rise to the TCR library. With iRepertoire HTBI primers and Arm-PCR of CDR3 regions, TCR beta libraries were built. TCRdb recomputed calls from the multiplex PCR reads with MiXCR, one row per CDR3 protein. The sample holds 550,000 to 700,000 distinct CDR3 sequences, more than 15% seen once. These data are also associated with another study on T cells in Graves' hyperthyroidism and ophthalmopathy.

The input for sequencing was peripheral blood mononuclear cells (PBMCs), taken at new diagnosis, from a patient treated with antithyroid drugs. The receptor source for this set is a man between 18 and 29 years old with Graves disease.

This clonotype was detected only a few times. The V and J genes are TRBV12-3 or TRBV12-4 and TRBJ1-2, with TRBD1 matching 8 bases. V was clipped by 0 bases and J by 9 bases; unmatched bases: 9. CDR3 length equals 15 residues. CDR3 DNA: TGTGCCAGCAGTTTAGCGCAGGGGGCGGGATATAGCTACACCTTC. Translated, it gives CASSLAQGAGYSYTF.

This clonotype was seen more than once but under ten times. The rearrangement links TRBV2 to TRBJ1-1; D not resolved. This CDR3 is built from 13 residues. V was trimmed by 4 bases and J by 4 bases, leaving 10 bases between them. Per germline, CDR1 SNHLY and CDR2 FYNNEI. The CDR3 region has the DNA TGTGCCAGCAGTGCACATGAAAGCACTGAAGCTTTCTTT. Translated: CASSAHESTEAFF.

This clonotype has a count of ten or more. The chain links TRBV20-1 to TRBJ2-1; 8 nucleotides line up with TRBD2. Germline CDR1 and CDR2: DFQATT and SNEGSKA (reference sequence). This CDR3 has 14 amino acids. Trimming took 4 bases from V and 3 from J; bases not matched to a gene: 5. CDR3 in DNA: TGCAGTGCTATGGGCGGGAGGAGCTACAATGAGCAGTTCTTC. Protein sequence: CSAMGGRSYNEQFF.

At least ten counts were recorded for this clonotype. V usage is TRBV5-1 and J usage is TRBJ2-7; 10 bases line up with TRBD2. The J segment lost 4 bases and the V segment lost 4 bases, leaving 11 bases of the junction unmatched. The CDR3 extends over 16 amino acids. CDR1 and CDR2 (germline): SGHRS, YFSETQ. The CDR3 DNA sequence: TGCGCCAGCAGCCCCTCTAGCGGGGGCCTTTCGTACGAGCAGTACTTC. Protein product: CASSPSSGGLSYEQYF. The whole variable domain, filled in from reference TRBV5-1 and TRBJ2-7, reads KAGVTQTPRYLIKTRGQQVTLSCSPISGHRSVSWYQQTPGQGLQFLFEYFSETQRNKGNFPGRFSGRQFSNSRSEMNVSTLELGDSALYLCASSPSSGGLSYEQYFGPGTRLTVT.

This clonotype has a single count. The chain combines TRBV9 with TRBJ2-6; weak D call: TRBD2 (5 bases). CDR3 size: 18 residues. V gave up 0 bases and J gave up 1 base, with 14 bases separating them. Germline assignment: CDR1 SGDLS and CDR2 YYNGEE. CDR3 DNA sequence: TGTGCCAGCAGCGTAGGTGCGGGTATCCTTTCTGGGGCCAACGTCCTGACTTTC. Protein: CASSVGAGILSGANVLTF.

V and J are TRBV29-1 and TRBJ1-3; TRBD1 aligns across 9 bases. Germline values: CDR1 SQVTM, CDR2 ANQGSEA. The CDR3 loop spans 14 amino acids. The V gene end was trimmed by 7 bases and the J gene end by 4 bases; junction bases not matched to a gene: 8. As DNA, the CDR3 is TGCAGCGGACGGACAGGGGTCGAAGGAAACACCATATATTTT. Translation gives CSGRTGVEGNTIYF.

The rearrangement uses TRBV19 and TRBJ2-1, with 12 bases matching TRBD2. The CDR3 runs to 16 residues. After removal of 4 bases from V and 0 bases from J, the junction contained 1 base not matched to a gene. CDR1 LNHDA and CDR2 SQIVND come from the germline V gene (reference sequence). Here the CDR3 DNA reads TGTGCCAGTAGTACACTAGCGGGAGGCTCCTACAATGAGCAGTTCTTC. This encodes CASSTLAGGSYNEQFF.

The chain uses TRBV20-1 and TRBJ1-5; 8 bases agree with TRBD1. This CDR3 is 17 amino acids long. CDR1 is DFQATT, CDR2 SNEGSKA, per germline (reference sequence). Losses at the gene ends were 3 bases for V and 3 bases for J; bases not matched to a gene: 13. CDR3 in amino acids: CSASDRGPLPHNQPQHF. For the CDR3, the DNA is TGCAGTGCTAGCGACAGGGGCCCACTCCCCCACAATCAGCCCCAGCATTTT.

Turning to this clonotype: A much larger clone differs by one base, so this may be a read error. The chain recombines TRBV28 with TRBJ2-7; 12 nucleotides match TRBD2. Germline V gene lookup returns CDR1 MDHEN and CDR2 SYDVKM. The CDR3 has 15 amino acids. CDR3 sequence reads: CASTLAGGHSYERYF. DNA for the CDR3: TGTGCCAGCACCCTAGCGGGAGGGCACTCCTACGAGCGGTACTTC.

This clonotype turned up a few times. The rearrangement uses TRBV10-3 and TRBJ2-1, with TRBD2 identical over 9 bases. The junction had 4 bases not matched to a gene; V was cut back by 0 bases and J by 1 base. Germline-derived CDR1 and CDR2 are ENHRY and SYGVKD. The CDR3 has 17 residues. DNA of the CDR3: TGTGCCATCAGTGAGTCGAAGACTAGCGGATCCTACAATGAGCAGTTCTTC. Its translation: CAISESKTSGSYNEQFF.

The rearrangement links TRBV20-1 to TRBJ2-5; 10 bases line up with TRBD1. J was trimmed by 3 bases and V by 7 bases; bases with no gene match: 11. Germline V gene sequence: CDR1 DFQATT, CDR2 SNEGSKA (reference sequence). The CDR3 contains 15 residues. CDR3 DNA sequence: TGCAGTGTTACGATAGGGACAGGGGCAAAAGAGACCCAGTACTTC. This gives the protein CSVTIGTGAKETQYF.

This clonotype was counted at least ten times. The genes are TRBV30 and TRBJ1-2; D not certain. CDR3 length: 13 amino acids. Germline V gene data show CDR1 as GTSNPN and CDR2 as SVGIG (reference sequence). V lost 1 base to trimming and J lost 4 bases, with 10 bases between them. The CDR3 reads CAWSDGRGYGYTF. Written as DNA, the CDR3 is TGTGCCTGGAGTGATGGACGGGGCTATGGCTACACCTTC.

This clonotype was seen at least ten times. The chain employs TRBV10-3 and TRBJ1-2; no definite D call. The CDR3 has 14 residues. The ends were cut back, 6 bases at V and 8 bases at J, with 19 bases in the middle. CDR1 is ENHRY, CDR2 SYGVKD, per germline. CDR3 nucleotides: TGTGCCATCAGCGCTCTGGGGAGGGAGAGAGGCTACACCTTC. This translates into CAISALGRERGYTF.

The chain has TRBV20-1 and TRBJ2-7, with D possibly TRBD2 on 5 matching bases. Between the trimmed V and J ends, which lost 3 bases and 7 bases, there was a span of 31 bases. The CDR3 spans 18 residues. The V gene's germline CDR1 is DFQATT and CDR2 SNEGSKA (reference sequence). The CDR3 region is CSASSGEEGLGGIREQYF. As DNA, the CDR3 is TGCAGTGCTAGCTCCGGAGAAGAGGGCCTGGGTGGGATTCGAGAGCAGTACTTC.

Points on this clonotype: Just one base apart from a much larger clone, this may be a read error. J is TRBJ2-1 and V is TRBV27; 7 bases line up with TRBD2. The CDR3 loop spans 15 amino acids. CDR1 and CDR2 (germline): MNHEY, SMNVEV (reference sequence). The CDR3 nucleotides are TGTGCCAGCAGTTTAACTAGCGTCTCCTACAATAAGCAGTTCTTC. Translating gives CASSLTSVSYNKQFF.

In its sample, this clonotype was seen a few times. CDR3 sequence reads: CSVIPTGGNTEAFF. DNA of the CDR3: TGCAGCGTTATCCCGACAGGGGGGAACACTGAAGCTTTCTTT. V gene TRBV29-1 combines with J gene TRBJ1-1; 9 bases are a match to TRBD1. V gave up 5 bases and J gave up 1 base; unmatched junction bases: 5. Germline V CDR1 and CDR2: SQVTM, ANQGSEA. The CDR3 length is 14 residues.

The chain couples TRBV19 to TRBJ1-2; D is uncertain. Germline CDR1 and CDR2: LNHDA and SQIVND (reference sequence). V was pared by 2 bases and J by 2 bases, with 15 bases between. The CDR3 length is 16 residues. For the CDR3, the DNA is TGTGCCAGTAGTATAAACCCCCGAGAGGCCAACTATGGCTACACCTTC. Protein product: CASSINPREANYGYTF.

This clonotype has at least ten counts. V usage is TRBV30 and J usage is TRBJ1-4; 10 bases are a match to TRBD1. V was pared by 4 bases and J by 6 bases, with 5 bases of the junction left unmatched. Germline V CDR1 and CDR2: GTSNPN, SVGIG (reference sequence). This CDR3 has 14 residues. The DNA for the CDR3 is TGTGCCTGGACCCACGGGACAGGGGATGAAAAACTGTTTTTT. It yields the protein CAWTHGTGDEKLFF.

The chain recombines TRBV4-1 with TRBJ1-1, with D unclear. The CDR3 runs 15 residues. Trimming removed 7 bases at V and 2 bases at J, with 17 bases between. Germline CDR1 is MGHRA and CDR2 is YSYEKL. CDR3 sequence: CASTYEDRVNTEAFF. The CDR3 coding sequence is TGCGCCAGCACATATGAGGATCGGGTAAACACTGAAGCTTTCTTT.

This clonotype showed up many times. This chain connects TRBV18 to TRBJ2-7, with D perhaps matching TRBD1 (5 bases). Germline V CDR1 and CDR2: KGHSH, LQKENI. The CDR3 has 13 amino acids. V gave up 1 base and J gave up 4 bases, with 8 bases separating them. As DNA, the CDR3 is TGTGCCAGCTCACCACGGCCAGGGTACGAGCAGTACTTC. Protein sequence: CASSPRPGYEQYF.

This clonotype was counted a few times. The J gene is TRBJ2-3, the V gene TRBV9, with 9 positions matching TRBD2. Germline assignment: CDR1 SGDLS and CDR2 YYNGEE. This CDR3 is 17 amino acids long. V lost 2 bases and J lost 2; bases outside the gene matches: 9. The CDR3 sequence: CASSVDPSGAYTDTQYF. CDR3 DNA sequence: TGTGCCAGCAGCGTCGATCCTAGCGGGGCCTACACAGATACGCAGTATTTT. The full variable domain, rest sourced from reference TRBV9 and TRBJ2-3, is DSGVTQTPKHLITATGQRVTLRCSPRSGDLSVYWYQQSLDQGLQFLIQYYNGEERAKGNILERFSAQQFPDLHSELNLSSLELGDSALYFCASSVDPSGAYTDTQYFGPGTRLTVL.

This clonotype came up many times. The rearrangement joins TRBV12-3 or TRBV12-4 to TRBJ2-1; 8 bases are shared with TRBD2. The CDR3 runs to 15 residues. V was pared by 4 bases and J by 8 bases, with 10 bases of the junction left unmatched. In DNA form, the CDR3 reads TGTGCCAGCAGTTCAAGCGGGAGTGTTCGGGATGAGCAGTTCTTC. It specifies CASSSSGSVRDEQFF.

This clonotype appeared many times. This chain connects TRBV27 to TRBJ2-5; no definite D call. The germline V gene encodes CDR1 MNHEY and CDR2 SMNVEV (reference sequence). V lost 5 bases and J lost 5, with 15 bases in between. This CDR3 spans 14 amino acids. The CDR3 DNA reads as TGTGCCAGCAGTGCCAATAGGGTGTTGGAGACCCAGTACTTC. Translated: CASSANRVLETQYF.

The chain links TRBV9 to TRBJ1-2; D is perhaps TRBD1 (6 bases). The CDR3 sequence is 14 residues long. Germline values: CDR1 SGDLS, CDR2 YYNGEE. Trimming took off 6 bases at V and 6 bases at J, with 18 bases between the two ends. The CDR3 DNA follows: TGTGCCAGCACCCTGGGGATTGGGGGCAATGGCTACACCTTC. Its protein is CASTLGIGGNGYTF.

In this sample, this clonotype turned up many times. This chain uses TRBV11-2 with TRBJ2-5; 12 nucleotides match TRBD1. Germline trimming cut 4 bases from V and 2 bases from J; bases unmatched to any gene: 14. Looked up from germline, CDR1 is SGHAT and CDR2 is FQNNGV. This CDR3 has 19 residues. CDR3 protein: CASSSNLIPGQGAQETQYF. The CDR3 region has the DNA TGTGCCAGCAGCTCGAACCTCATTCCGGGACAGGGGGCTCAAGAGACCCAGTACTTC.

This clonotype was seen at least ten times. V usage is TRBV24-1 and J usage is TRBJ2-2; no reliable D call. Germline V CDR1 and CDR2: KGHDR, SFDVKD. The CDR3 is made up of 13 amino acids. Trimming took off 7 bases at V and 5 bases at J, with 10 bases between the two ends. CDR3 region: CATSKMGTGELFF. In nucleotides, the CDR3 is TGTGCCACCAGCAAGATGGGTACCGGGGAGCTGTTTTTT.

This clonotype was seen at least ten times. The V call is TRBV5-5, the J call TRBJ2-1; TRBD2 matches at 13 bases. Germline loops: CDR1 SGHKS, CDR2 YYEKEE (reference sequence). Unmatched junction bases numbered 8, after V lost 5 bases and J lost 3 bases. The CDR3 is made up of 17 amino acids. The CDR3 sequence: CASRPGTSGIIYNEQFF. For the CDR3, the DNA is TGTGCCAGCAGACCCGGGACTAGCGGGATTATCTACAATGAGCAGTTCTTC.

As concerns this clonotype: As the CDR3 is not closed by the conserved phenylalanine or tryptophan, this likely results from a read error. V is TRBV12-3 or TRBV12-4 and J is TRBJ2-5; 10 nucleotides agree with TRBD2. This CDR3 region has 15 residues. In nucleotides, the CDR3 is TGCGCCAGCAGTCAGAGCGGGAGGGGACAAGAGACCCAGTACCTC. It is translated as CASSQSGRGQETQYL.